These T cell receptor beta chains were read from a single sample in a study of Graves' ophthalmopathy and Graves' hyperthyroidism. TCRdb re-derived calls from the multiplex PCR reads in MiXCR, one entry per CDR3 protein. The repertoire consists of about 1.2 million distinct CDR3 sequences, with about 38% occurring once and the leading ten covering approximately 12%. The sample taken for sequencing was peripheral blood or thyroid tissue (not recorded which). The receptors were sampled from an adult man with Graves' hyperthyroidism. Each CDR3 is given with its conserved first and last residue. D genes are given only for firm matches. Where a row states a size, it is once, few, many or the class of an expanded clone; other rows omit it.

DNA,CDR3,J,D,size,V,length
TGCAGTGCCAGAGGGACAGGGTACTTC,CSARGTGYF,TRBJ2-5,TRBD1,NA,TRBV20-1,9
TGCGCCAGCAGCCAGAAGAGGGGGTCTGAAGCTTTCTTT,CASSQKRGSEAFF,TRBJ1-1,NA,few,TRBV4-3,13
TGCAGCGTTCCCGGGACACCAAAAAACTATGGCTACACCTTC,CSVPGTPKNYGYTF,TRBJ1-2,NA,many,TRBV29-1,14
TGTGCCAGCAGCACGGAGGGATTAAGCTCCTACGAGCAGTACTTC,CASSTEGLSSYEQYF,TRBJ2-7,NA,NA,TRBV28,15
TGCGCCAGCAGCCAGCCGGGACAGCTCTATGGCTACACCTTC,CASSQPGQLYGYTF,TRBJ1-2,TRBD1,many,TRBV4-1,14
TGTGCCAGCAGTTACACCGGGACGGCCTTCTCCTACGAGCAGTACTTC,CASSYTGTAFSYEQYF,TRBJ2-7,NA,few,TRBV6-5,16
TGTGCCAGCAGCTTAAGACGGGGCTCTAACTATGGCTATGTTGGCTACACCTTC,CASSLRRGSNYGYVGYTF,TRBJ1-2,NA,NA,TRBV7-9,18
TGTGCCAGCAGCTTAGGACAATACGACAGGGAACTAAACTATGGCTACACCTTC,CASSLGQYDRELNYGYTF,TRBJ1-2,TRBD1,many,TRBV7-9,18
TGTGCCAGTAGTAGAGCCTCAGGGAACACTGAAGCTTTCTTT,CASSRASGNTEAFF,TRBJ1-1,NA,many,TRBV19,14
TGTGCCAGCAGCCTCCCCCGAGGGAGGTACACCGGGGAGCTGTTTTTT,CASSLPRGRYTGELFF,TRBJ2-2,NA,many,TRBV7-9,16
TGCGCCAGCAGTAGTGGGCAGTGGAGCAATCAGCCCCAGCATTTT,CASSSGQWSNQPQHF,TRBJ1-5,NA,few,TRBV10-2,15
TGCAGTGCTCGACTAGTTTCCTACGAGCAGTACTTC,CSARLVSYEQYF,TRBJ2-7,NA,many,TRBV20-1,12
TGTGCCATCAGTCTCGGACAGGGAAACACCGGGGAGCTGTTTTTT,CAISLGQGNTGELFF,TRBJ2-2,TRBD1,many,TRBV10-3,15
TGCGCCAGCAGCCAGCAGGGACTCGACCACGAGCAGTACTTC,CASSQQGLDHEQYF,TRBJ2-7,NA,many,TRBV4-1,14
TGTGCCACCAGCAGAATCAACGGCGGCTACACCTTC,CATSRINGGYTF,TRBJ1-2,NA,many,TRBV15,12